This is a list of T cell receptor beta chains from one sample in a study of response to subunit inactivated influenza vaccine. MiXCR, run by TCRdb on the RT-PCR reads, gives a single entry per CDR3 protein. This sample has about 180,000 distinct CDR3 sequences, with about 9% found just once. The starting material was non-naive T cells sorted from PBMCs, obtained on the day of vaccination. The receptors stem from a man in his fifties or sixties who received an inactivated influenza vaccine. Both conserved end residues are part of each CDR3. A D gene is named only where the DNA matches it firmly. The size of a clone is reported for some rows only, either as once, few or many, or as a class for expanded clones.

j_call clone_size d_call v_call cdr3_aa cdr3_nt
TRBJ2-7 few NA TRBV30 CAWSVLVGPGGQVAYEQYF TGTGCCTGGAGTGTGTTGGTCGGACCGGGGGGACAGGTGGCCTACGAGCAGTACTTC
TRBJ2-7 NA NA TRBV2 CASSERTLGNYEQYF TGTGCCAGCAGTGAACGGACATTAGGGAACTACGAGCAGTACTTC
TRBJ2-3 few NA TRBV12-3/TRBV12-4 CASTATTDTQYF TGTGCCAGCACCGCAACGACAGATACGCAGTATTTT
TRBJ1-2 few TRBD1 TRBV19 CASSARTGSVKDYGYTF TGTGCCAGTAGTGCGAGGACAGGGAGTGTTAAAGACTATGGCTACACCTTC
TRBJ2-6 NA NA TRBV5-1 CASSLDGSSGANVLTF TGCGCCAGCAGCTTGGACGGAAGCTCTGGGGCCAACGTCCTGACTTTC
TRBJ1-2 few TRBD1 TRBV4-2 CASSQGPGGAGNYGYTF TGTGCCAGCAGCCAAGGCCCAGGGGGCGCAGGAAACTATGGCTACACCTTC
TRBJ1-2 NA TRBD1 TRBV29-1 CSVSGGGYGYTF TGCAGCGTCTCAGGGGGCGGGTATGGCTACACCTTC
TRBJ1-4 many TRBD1 TRBV12-3/TRBV12-4 CASSAQQGAYEKLFF TGTGCCAGCAGTGCACAACAGGGGGCTTATGAAAAACTGTTTTTT
TRBJ2-3 NA NA TRBV20-1 CSAENREGTDTQYF TGCAGTGCTGAGAACAGGGAAGGCACAGATACGCAGTATTTT
TRBJ1-1 few NA TRBV20-1 CSARLQVGYTEAFF TGCAGTGCTAGACTACAAGTGGGTTACACTGAAGCTTTCTTT
TRBJ2-7 many NA TRBV7-2 CASSFLLVGYEQYF TGTGCCAGCAGCTTTCTACTAGTTGGCTACGAGCAGTACTTC
TRBJ2-1 NA TRBD2 TRBV11-2 CASSATSGSNEQFF TGTGCCAGCAGCGCAACTAGCGGAAGCAATGAGCAGTTCTTC
TRBJ2-3 many NA TRBV4-2 CASSQDVGLGTDTQYF TGTGCCAGCAGCCAAGATGTGGGGCTGGGCACAGATACGCAGTATTTT
TRBJ2-4 NA NA TRBV20-1 CSAPWALKAKNIQYF TGCAGTGCCCCGTGGGCCTTAAAGGCCAAAAACATTCAGTACTTC
TRBJ2-1 many TRBD2 TRBV18 CASSPLAGVGNEQFF TGTGCCAGCTCACCACTAGCGGGAGTCGGCAATGAGCAGTTCTTC
TRBJ2-3 NA TRBD2 TRBV15 CATTPSGLTDTQYF TGTGCCACCACCCCTAGCGGGTTGACAGATACGCAGTATTTT
TRBJ2-1 many TRBD2 TRBV5-1 CASSPSFSGAYNEQFF TGCGCCAGCAGCCCTAGCTTTAGCGGGGCCTACAATGAGCAGTTCTTC
TRBJ2-7 few NA TRBV4-1 CASSRGGGRNYEQYF TGCGCCAGCAGCCGAGGGGGGGGGCGCAACTACGAGCAGTACTTC
TRBJ2-2 many TRBD2 TRBV12-3/TRBV12-4 CASSQLAWNTGELFF TGTGCCAGCAGTCAACTAGCGTGGAACACCGGGGAGCTGTTTTTT
TRBJ2-5 few TRBD2 TRBV7-2 CASSLGLAGETQYF TGTGCCAGCAGCTTAGGACTAGCGGGAGAGACCCAGTACTTC
TRBJ1-2 NA TRBD1 TRBV18 CASSPRTGGHGYTF TGTGCCAGCTCACCTCGGACAGGGGGCCATGGCTACACCTTC
TRBJ2-7 NA TRBD1 TRBV2 CASSADRGLYEQYF TGTGCCAGCAGTGCGGACAGGGGGTTGTACGAGCAGTACTTC
TRBJ1-2 NA NA TRBV24-1 CATSDSTRDYGYTF TGTGCCACCAGTGATTCTACGAGGGACTATGGCTACACCTTC
TRBJ1-3 few NA TRBV6-2/TRBV6-3 CASSYSYAAIRSGNTIYF TGTGCCAGCAGTTACTCGTACGCAGCAATCCGCTCTGGAAACACCATATATTTT
TRBJ2-3 NA NA TRBV7-9 CASSRVSGQYF TGTGCCAGCAGCCGGGTCAGCGGGCAGTATTTT
TRBJ2-1 many TRBD2 TRBV20-1 CSARDESSGTSYNEQFF TGCAGTGCTAGAGATGAGTCTAGCGGAACCTCCTACAATGAGCAGTTCTTC
TRBJ2-5 few TRBD2 TRBV12-3/TRBV12-4 CASSSGGLAGETQYF TGTGCCAGCAGTTCCGGGGGACTAGCTGGGGAGACCCAGTACTTC
TRBJ2-7 NA TRBD1 TRBV28 CASSLGGTGFFYEQYF TGTGCCAGCAGTTTAGGGGGGACAGGGTTTTTTTACGAGCAGTACTTC
TRBJ2-5 few TRBD1 TRBV28 CASSSQDRGQETQYF TGTGCCAGCAGTTCCCAAGACAGGGGCCAAGAGACCCAGTACTTC
TRBJ1-6 few TRBD1 TRBV12-3/TRBV12-4 CASGQGPNSPLHF TGTGCCAGCGGACAGGGCCCAAATTCACCCCTCCACTTT
TRBJ2-7 few NA TRBV2 CASSRGTSKNDEQYF TGTGCCAGCAGTAGGGGAACGAGCAAGAATGACGAGCAGTACTTC
TRBJ2-7 many NA TRBV12-3/TRBV12-4 CASSLGQGVYEQYF TGTGCCAGCAGTTTGGGCCAGGGAGTCTACGAGCAGTACTTC
TRBJ2-1 NA TRBD2 TRBV11-1 CASSLPLRLAGAHNEQFF TGTGCCAGCAGCTTACCATTAAGACTAGCGGGAGCACACAATGAGCAGTTCTTC
TRBJ2-2 NA TRBD1 TRBV5-1 CASSNQGQGRIGELFF TGCGCCAGCAGCAACCAAGGACAGGGGAGGATCGGGGAGCTGTTTTTT
TRBJ2-3 few TRBD1 TRBV5-1 CASRSPGQYTDTQYF TGCGCCAGCAGGTCGCCGGGACAGTACACAGATACGCAGTATTTT
TRBJ2-7 NA NA TRBV19 CASSILPGGQYEQYF TGTGCCAGTAGTATCTTACCGGGGGGACAATACGAGCAGTACTTC
TRBJ2-2 many NA TRBV28 CASSYLAIGNTGELFF TGTGCCAGCAGTTATCTAGCGATCGGGAACACCGGGGAGCTGTTTTTT
TRBJ2-3 NA TRBD2 TRBV6-2/TRBV6-3 CASSSFLLAEYTDTQYF TGTGCCAGCAGTTCCTTCTTACTAGCGGAATACACAGATACGCAGTATTTT
TRBJ2-5 NA TRBD2 TRBV7-6 CASSLGREGETQYF TGTGCCAGCAGCTTAGGCCGGGAGGGGGAGACCCAGTACTTC
TRBJ2-7 NA NA TRBV28 CASSFNGLSYEQYF TGTGCCAGCAGTTTTAACGGCCTCTCCTACGAGCAGTACTTC
TRBJ2-3 NA TRBD1 TRBV7-2 CASSFLQGADTQYF TGTGCCAGCAGTTTTTTACAGGGGGCGGATACGCAGTATTTT
TRBJ1-6 many TRBD1 TRBV6-5 CASSYRPGQGYNSPLHF TGTGCCAGCAGTTACCGGCCGGGACAGGGCTATAATTCACCCCTCCACTTT
TRBJ2-7 few TRBD1 TRBV29-1 CSGQQGAGEQYF TGCAGCGGCCAACAGGGGGCGGGCGAGCAGTACTTC
TRBJ2-1 many TRBD2 TRBV25-1 CASSGGLAGGPNNNEQFF TGTGCCAGCAGTGGGGGACTAGCGGGAGGGCCCAACAACAATGAGCAGTTCTTC
TRBJ2-5 few TRBD2 TRBV11-2 CASSLDVAGGPFETQYF TGTGCCAGCAGCTTAGATGTAGCGGGAGGTCCTTTCGAGACCCAGTACTTC
TRBJ1-5 NA TRBD1 TRBV20-1 CSVKTGGYSNQPQHF TGCAGTGTTAAAACAGGGGGATATAGCAATCAGCCCCAGCATTTT
TRBJ2-7 many NA TRBV11-2 CASSSLRWDYEQYF TGTGCCAGCAGCTCCTTACGTTGGGACTACGAGCAGTACTTC
TRBJ2-7 few NA TRBV6-6 CASTQGASYEQYF TGTGCCAGCACCCAGGGTGCCTCCTACGAGCAGTACTTC
TRBJ2-3 many NA TRBV12-3/TRBV12-4 CASRRTPTSTDTQYF TGTGCCAGCAGGAGGACACCAACTAGCACAGATACGCAGTATTTT
TRBJ2-2 few NA TRBV5-5 CASSQIQGYTGELFF TGTGCCAGCAGCCAAATACAGGGTTACACCGGGGAGCTGTTTTTT
TRBJ2-1 NA NA TRBV20-1 CSASGMRVINNEQFF TGCAGTGCTAGTGGGATGCGGGTAATAAACAATGAGCAGTTCTTC
TRBJ2-7 few NA TRBV7-2 CASSPRDEQYF TGTGCCAGCAGTCCACGGGACGAGCAGTACTTC
TRBJ1-5 NA NA TRBV20-1 CSASPPGVQPQHF TGCAGTGCTAGCCCCCCCGGTGTCCAACCCCAGCATTTT
TRBJ2-5 few TRBD2 TRBV11-1 CASSGNAGDGTQYF TGTGCCAGCAGCGGCAACGCGGGGGACGGGACCCAGTACTTC
TRBJ1-1 NA TRBD1 TRBV9 CASSAGQAGNTEAFF TGTGCCAGCAGCGCCGGACAGGCGGGGAACACTGAAGCTTTCTTT
TRBJ2-1 few TRBD2 TRBV24-1 CATSDLGEGSGNEQFF TGTGCCACCAGTGATCTCGGGGAGGGTAGTGGGAATGAGCAGTTCTTC
TRBJ2-7 few TRBD2 TRBV6-1 CASRPTLAGVNSYEQYF TGTGCCAGCAGACCGACATTAGCGGGCGTAAACTCCTACGAGCAGTACTTC
TRBJ2-1 many TRBD1 TRBV27 CASSTMATGVEQFF TGTGCCAGCAGTACCATGGCTACAGGGGTTGAGCAGTTCTTC
TRBJ2-7 few NA TRBV4-3 CASSPSPGFGYEQYF TGCGCCAGCAGCCCCTCTCCGGGTTTTGGCTACGAGCAGTACTTC